These T cell receptor beta chains were read from a single sample in a study of blood T cell repertoires in COVID-19. Profiled with immunoSEQ multiplex PCR; TCRdb holds only in-frame clones, not every one. The repertoire holds some 110,000 clones, with about 90% as singletons. The sample taken for sequencing was peripheral blood. These receptors all stem from a man between 65 and 80 years old who had recovered from COVID-19. Both conserved end residues are part of each CDR3. A D gene is named only where the DNA matches it firmly. Clone size is shown for a subset of rows, as once, few, many or a class of expanded clone.

- TRBJ1-4 - TRBV5-1 CASSSTGRDNEKLFF TGCGCCAGCAGCTCCACAGGGAGGGACAATGAAAAACTGTTTTTT
- TRBJ2-3 - TRBV5-4 CASSSNARDFHDTQYF TGTGCCAGCAGCTCAAATGCCAGGGACTTTCACGATACGCAGTATTTT
TRBD2 TRBJ2-7 - TRBV7-8 CASSLGLAVIYEQYF TGTGCCAGCAGCCTCGGACTAGCGGTGATCTACGAGCAGTACTTC
- TRBJ1-5 - TRBV28 CASSWSLAQPQHF TGTGCCAGCAGTTGGTCCCTAGCCCAGCCCCAGCATTTT
- TRBJ1-2 - TRBV2 CASSSGEDYGYTF TGTGCCAGCAGCTCCGGGGAGGACTATGGCTACACCTTC
- TRBJ1-1 - TRBV7-9 CASSLSGRGPTEAFF TGTGCCAGCAGCTTATCGGGCAGGGGTCCCACTGAAGCTTTCTTT
- TRBJ1-4 - TRBV28 CASARLGPNEKLFF TGTGCCAGCGCCCGGCTGGGGCCTAATGAAAAACTGTTTTTT
- TRBJ2-7 - TRBV2 CASTPAYEQYF TGTGCCAGCACCCCAGCGTACGAGCAGTACTTC
- TRBJ2-3 - TRBV7-2 CASSLAGSQSDTQYF TGTGCCAGCAGCTTAGCCGGGAGTCAGTCAGATACGCAGTATTTT
- TRBJ1-4 - TRBV6-5 CASLPGTPNEKLFF TGTGCCAGTCTCCCGGGTACCCCTAATGAAAAACTGTTTTTT
- TRBJ1-4 - TRBV13 CASSFGTQNEKLFF TGTGCCAGCAGCTTCGGGACACAGAATGAAAAACTGTTTTTT
- TRBJ1-6 - TRBV15 CATSSTGEGKSPLHF TGTGCCACCAGCAGTACGGGGGAGGGGAAATCACCCCTCCACTTT
- TRBJ2-7 - TRBV9 CASSVDAGPTYEQYF TGTGCCAGCAGCGTAGATGCGGGCCCAACCTACGAGCAGTACTTC
TRBD1 TRBJ1-2 once TRBV10-3 CAISVRDSLNGYTF TGTGCCATCAGTGTTAGGGACAGCCTGAATGGCTACACCTTC
- TRBJ1-1 - TRBV2 CASSYSESTEAFF TGTGCCAGCAGTTACAGTGAAAGCACTGAAGCTTTCTTT
TRBD1 TRBJ2-6 - TRBV7-2 CASSLASGGSGANVLTF TGTGCCAGCAGCCTCGCCTCAGGGGGCTCTGGGGCCAACGTCCTGACTTTC
TRBD1 TRBJ1-1 - TRBV7-2 CASSFRGRNTEAFF TGTGCCAGCAGCTTCAGGGGGAGGAACACTGAAGCTTTCTTT
TRBD1 TRBJ1-1 - TRBV2 CASSLPTGDTEAFF TGTGCCAGCAGTTTACCGACAGGGGACACTGAAGCTTTCTTT
TRBD2 TRBJ2-2 - TRBV9 CASSTPSGGNTGELFF TGTGCCAGCAGCACCCCCTCGGGGGGAAACACCGGGGAGCTGTTTTTT
- TRBJ2-6 - TRBV28 CASSYLASGANVLTF TGTGCCAGCAGTTATCTAGCTTCTGGGGCCAACGTCCTGACTTTC
- TRBJ1-3 - TRBV5-1 CASSLMAPSSGNTIYF TGCGCCAGCAGCTTGATGGCTCCCAGCTCTGGAAACACCATATATTTT
TRBD2 TRBJ2-1 - TRBV5-1 CASSLGLAGNEQFF TGCGCCAGCAGCCTGGGACTAGCGGGCAATGAGCAGTTCTTC